This T cell receptor (beta chain) appears in the sequencing data of a study of blood T cell repertoires in COVID-19. Study summary: The study drew acute and convalescent COVID-19 samples from the United States, Italy and Spain. From T cells, B-cell-depleted T cells, or PBMCs came the material, which was cDNA or gDNA.

Original processing notes: Amplification of reference gene primers was used by the study to estimate nucleated cell counts. TCRdb's table, derived via immunoSEQ multiplex PCR, lists solely in-frame clones and lacks some. The V and J calls and clone size were taken over from that table, and D and trimming were inferred from the DNA. The repertoire holds 300,000 or so clones, with 85% to 90% as singletons. In its sample, this clone was seen a few times. Between the trimmed V and J ends, which lost 5 bases and 3 bases, there was a span of 10 bases. The germline CDR1 and CDR2 sequences are MNHEY and SMNVEV (reference sequence). The CDR3 totals 13 residues.

This receptor was obtained from a woman aged 35 to 49 who had recovered from COVID-19. Specimen: peripheral blood. This chain uses TRBV27 with TRBJ1-2; a weak D match, TRBD1 (6 bases). The CDR3 loop reads CASSPQGHYGYTF. The CDR3 nucleotides read TGTGCCAGCAGTCCACAGGGACACTATGGCTACACCTTC.